The 9 T cell receptor beta chains below all came from one sample that was sequenced in a study of cytomegalovirus exposure and HLA in healthy donors. Assay used: immunoSEQ multiplex PCR; TCRdb lists only in-frame clones, some missing. The table has 120,000 to 150,000 clones, approximately 84% seen once. Input material: PBMCs. The receptors were sampled from a woman between 25 and 40 years old in good health and CMV-seronegative.

The rearrangement uses TRBV6-5 and TRBJ1-5, with D tentatively TRBD1 (5 bases). The CDR3 covers 14 residues. V was shortened by 2 bases and J by 7 bases, with 12 bases between the two germline ends. Germline CDR1 MNHEY, CDR2 SVGAGI. CDR3 coding DNA: TGTGCCAGCAGTTACATCCAGGGCGGACAGCCCCAGCATTTT. It translates to CASSYIQGGQPQHF.

In DNA form, the CDR3 reads TGTGCCAGCAGCCAAAGACAGGGCGCTTCACCCCTCCACTTT. Residues: CASSQRQGASPLHF. This chain uses TRBV14 with TRBJ1-6; 7 positions match TRBD1. Losses at the gene ends were 2 bases for V and 9 bases for J; bases not matched to a gene: 4. CDR1 is SGHDN and CDR2 is FVKESK in the germline V gene. The CDR3 sequence is 14 residues long.

The chain carries TRBV5-1 and TRBJ1-3, with 7 bases fitting TRBD1. This CDR3 region has 16 residues. Trimming cost V 0 bases and J 9 bases; bases outside gene matches: 12. The germline CDR1 and CDR2 sequences are SGHRS and YFSETQ. The CDR3 is CASSLVPQGTPRTIYF. Here the CDR3 DNA reads TGCGCCAGCAGCTTGGTACCACAGGGGACTCCGCGCACCATATATTTT.

The chain uses TRBV25-1 and TRBJ2-2; TRBD1 agrees at 7 bases. Germline CDR1 MGHDK, CDR2 SYGVNS. The CDR3 runs to 14 residues. V lost 6 bases to trimming and J lost 4 bases; unmatched junction nucleotides: 5. CDR3 sequence: CASRRQGATGELFF. The CDR3 DNA is TGTGCCAGCAGGAGACAGGGTGCCACCGGGGAGCTGTTTTTT.

The chain joins TRBV30 to TRBJ2-2; 10 positions match TRBD1. Trimming took 0 bases from V and 5 from J; bases not matched to a gene: 3. The CDR3 is made up of 15 amino acids. The germline gives CDR1 GTSNPN, CDR2 SVGIG (reference sequence). CDR3 region: CAWSVGTGVTGELFF. CDR3 coding DNA: TGTGCCTGGAGTGTAGGGACAGGGGTGACCGGGGAGCTGTTTTTT.

The chain has TRBV7-9 and TRBJ1-4; a weak D match, TRBD1 (6 bases). V was shortened by 9 bases and J by 8 bases, with 10 bases between the two germline ends. Germline V gives CDR1 SEHNR, CDR2 FQNEAQ (reference sequence). This CDR3 comprises 11 residues. The CDR3 DNA is TGTGCCAGTTCAAGGGGGGAAAAACTGTTTTTT. As protein: CASSRGEKLFF.

To note about this clone: Other DNA sequences in this specimen translate into the identical CDR3. CDR3 DNA sequence: TGCGCCAGCAGCTTTGGAGGGACGGGCGGTGAGACCCAGTACTTC. Translated, it gives CASSFGGTGGETQYF. The chain links TRBV5-1 to TRBJ2-5, with D possibly TRBD2 on 6 matching bases. Looked up from germline, CDR1 is SGHRS and CDR2 is YFSETQ. Trimming took off 2 bases at V and 5 bases at J, with 16 bases between the two ends. CDR3 length equals 15 residues.

This clone was counted only a few times. The same CDR3 is also encoded by other DNA sequences in this sample. V is TRBV28 and J is TRBJ2-7; 7 bases line up with TRBD1. Losses at the gene ends were 4 bases for V and 4 bases for J; bases not matched to a gene: 1. The CDR3 loop spans 12 amino acids. Germline V gene data show CDR1 as MDHEN and CDR2 as SYDVKM. The DNA of the CDR3 is TGTGCCAGCAGTTCAGGGGGTTACGAGCAGTACTTC. Translation gives CASSSGGYEQYF.

The chain employs TRBV10-3 and TRBJ2-2; TRBD1 matches 8 bases. Germline CDR1 reads ENHRY; CDR2 reads SYGVKD. Unmatched junction bases numbered 8, after V lost 8 bases and J lost 6 bases. The CDR3 extends over 14 amino acids. The DNA of the CDR3 is TGTGCCATCGGATGGACAGGGTCGTCCGGGGAGCTGTTTTTT. Translated: CAIGWTGSSGELFF.